The present TCR beta chain was sequenced within a study of blood T cell repertoires in COVID-19. TCRdb keeps only in-frame clones here, not all; method: immunoSEQ multiplex PCR. The table lists 270,000 or so clones, 70% to 90% of them singletons. The sequenced material came from PBMCs or T cells enriched from blood (not recorded which). The source of this sequence is a woman between 40 and 50 years old with acute COVID-19.

CDR3 region: CASSSGTGRSGNTIYF. In nucleotides, the CDR3 is TGTGCCAGCAGCTCCGGGACAGGGCGCTCTGGAAACACCATATATTTT. The J gene is TRBJ1-3, the V gene TRBV11-2; 9 bases are shared with TRBD1. In germline, CDR1 is SGHAT, CDR2 FQNNGV. Trimming took 4 bases from V and 0 from J; bases not matched to a gene: 4. There are 16 residues in the CDR3. The whole variable domain, remainder taken from reference TRBV11-2 and TRBJ1-3, is EAGVAQSPRYKIIEKRQSVAFWCNPISGHATLYWYQQILGQGPKLLIQFQNNGVVDDSQLPKDRFSAERLKGVDSTLKIQPAKLEDSAVYLCASSSGTGRSGNTIYFGEGSWLTVV.